These 21 T cell receptor beta chains share one sample of origin, sequenced in a study of molecular identifiers for immune sequencing clone quantification. In TCRdb, the PCR reads were re-called with MiXCR into one record per CDR3 protein. The sample shows more than 300,000 distinct CDR3 sequences, about 21% of them seen only once. The sequenced sample was naive CD8+ T cells from blood, with Jurkat cell RNA spiked in. Subset: FACS-sorted CD8+CD4-CCR7+CD45RA+ naive T cells. These receptors came from a human donor in good health. Some libraries in this study had Jurkat cell RNA spiked in.

This clonotype was detected ten times or more. The chain has TRBV7-9 and TRBJ2-4; possible D gene TRBD2, 6 bases. Trimming shortened V by 1 base and J by 8 bases, and 18 bases separated the two germline ends. Germline CDR1 and CDR2: SEHNR and FQNEAQ (reference sequence). CDR3 length equals 16 residues. The CDR3 coding sequence is TGTGCCAGCAGCTTAGGAGTCATGATGCGGGAAGACATTCAGTACTTC. The encoded protein is CASSLGVMMREDIQYF.

This clonotype was seen at least ten times. Written as DNA, the CDR3 is TGCGCCAGCAGCCAAGATATCGGGGACACCAGCTATGGCTACACCTTC. Encoded protein: CASSQDIGDTSYGYTF. The chain recombines TRBV4-3 with TRBJ1-2; a possible D gene is TRBD1 (6 bases). From germline, CDR1 is LGHNA and CDR2 YSLEER. V dropped 0 bases and J dropped 4 bases, with 15 bases sitting between them. CDR3 length: 16 amino acids.

This clonotype was observed many times. V is TRBV30 and J is TRBJ1-2; 7 nucleotides line up with TRBD1. This CDR3 spans 13 amino acids. The germline V gene has CDR1 GTSNPN and CDR2 SVGIG (reference sequence). The junction had 6 bases not matched to a gene; V was cut back by 0 bases and J by 8 bases. CDR3 DNA: TGTGCCTGGAGTGTGACAGGGAACGAGGGCTACACCTTC. Its translation: CAWSVTGNEGYTF.

This clonotype was counted many times. This chain connects TRBV27 to TRBJ2-7; 9 positions match TRBD2. The CDR3 covers 15 residues. Per germline, CDR1 MNHEY and CDR2 SMNVEV (reference sequence). Trimming removed 2 bases from V and 3 bases from J; junction bases left unmatched: 5. The CDR3 DNA follows: TGTGCCAGCAGTTTAGGGACTAGCATGGTCTACGAGCAGTACTTC. It codes for CASSLGTSMVYEQYF.

This clonotype was seen ten or more times. The V gene is TRBV7-9, the J gene TRBJ2-6; a weak D match, TRBD1 (6 bases). Germline V gives CDR1 SEHNR, CDR2 FQNEAQ (reference sequence). The CDR3 consists of 18 residues. V was pared by 1 base and J by 0 bases, with 13 bases between. CDR3 DNA sequence: TGTGCCAGCAGCTTAGTGGGGGCTGAGACCTCTGGGGCCAACGTCCTGACTTTC. This gives the protein CASSLVGAETSGANVLTF.

Many counts were recorded for this clonotype. The V call is TRBV29-1, the J call TRBJ2-1; no reliable D call. Germline CDR1 SQVTM, CDR2 ANQGSEA. This CDR3 contains 12 residues. Trimming stripped 3 bases from V and 2 bases from J, with 5 bases between. The CDR3 DNA is TGCAGCGTTGAGATACCCTACAATGAGCAGTTCTTC. It translates to CSVEIPYNEQFF.

As regards this clonotype: The missing conserved phenylalanine or tryptophan at the end of this CDR3 makes a read error likely. The chain is built from TRBV7-9 and TRBJ2-6; no definite D call. Trimming pared 1 base from V and 1 base from J, leaving 5 bases between. The length of the CDR3 is 15 residues. Germline V gene lookup returns CDR1 SEHNR and CDR2 FQNEAQ (reference sequence). This CDR3 reads CASSLGPSGANVLTY. CDR3 nucleotides: TGTGCCAGCAGCTTAGGTCCTTCTGGGGCCAACGTCCTGACTTAC.

This clonotype occurred many times. The chain joins TRBV27 to TRBJ1-1, with a tentative D call TRBD1 (6 bases). Per germline, CDR1 MNHEY and CDR2 SMNVEV (reference sequence). CDR3 length equals 14 residues. With 4 bases removed from V and 5 bases from J, the gap between germline ends came to 14 bases. CDR3 DNA sequence: TGTGCCAGCAGTTATGGGGGCGGGTCGACTGAAGCTTTCTTT. It yields the protein CASSYGGGSTEAFF.

This clonotype was recorded at least ten times. The chain joins TRBV6-2 or TRBV6-3 to TRBJ2-1, with D maybe TRBD2 (5 bases). This CDR3 comprises 14 residues. V lost 2 bases and J lost 7, with 12 bases in between. From germline, CDR1 is MNHEY and CDR2 SVGEGT. The CDR3 bases are TGTGCCAGCAGTTACGACGGGATTTTGAATGAGCAGTTCTTC. Amino acids: CASSYDGILNEQFF.

The V call is TRBV9, the J call TRBJ2-1; D perhaps matches TRBD2 (6 bases). Looked up from germline, CDR1 is SGDLS and CDR2 is YYNGEE. The CDR3 consists of 16 residues. V dropped 4 bases and J dropped 8 bases, with 22 bases sitting between them. The CDR3 spells CASSSLDLVGSDEQFF. The CDR3 nucleotides are TGTGCCAGCAGCTCCCTGGACTTAGTCGGGAGTGATGAGCAGTTCTTC.

This clonotype was counted many times. This rearrangement joins TRBV6-1 to TRBJ2-7; weak D call: TRBD1 (6 bases). Trimming cost V 4 bases and J 2 bases, with 9 bases left between them. The CDR3 runs to 13 residues. From germline, CDR1 is MNHNS and CDR2 SASEGT. The CDR3 DNA sequence: TGTGCCAGCAGTGCCAACAGGGCCTACGAGCAGTACTTC. It is translated as CASSANRAYEQYF.

Note on this clonotype: This may stem from a read error, because a much larger clone lies one nucleotide away. This chain joins TRBV28 and TRBJ2-1; 12 positions agree with TRBD2. Germline V gene data show CDR1 as MDHEN and CDR2 as SYDVKM. There are 17 residues in the CDR3. V trimming: 10 bases; J trimming: 8 bases; junction bases outside the gene matches: 18. The CDR3 region is CANSDGLAGSASHEQFF. The CDR3 region has the DNA TGTGCCAACAGCGATGGACTAGCGGGAAGTGCGTCACATGAGCAGTTCTTC. The full variable domain, completed using reference TRBV28 and TRBJ2-1, is DVKVTQSSRYLVKRTGEKVFLECVQDMDHENMFWYRQDPGLGLRLIYFSYDVKMKEKGDIPEGYSVSREKKERFSLILESASTNQTSMYLCANSDGLAGSASHEQFFGPGTRLTVL.

Many counts were recorded for this clonotype. This chain links TRBV6-5 with TRBJ2-2; no clear D gene. The CDR3 totals 17 residues. Deletions cut 0 bases from V and 5 bases from J, with 16 bases between. Germline V gene lookup returns CDR1 MNHEY and CDR2 SVGAGI. The CDR3 sequence: CASSYSMEPLGTGELFF. CDR3 nucleotides: TGTGCCAGCAGTTACTCGATGGAGCCCCTGGGGACCGGGGAGCTGTTTTTT.

Concerning this clonotype: A read error is possible here, since a much larger clone lies one base away. The chain joins TRBV27 to TRBJ1-1; D gene unclear. Germline V gives CDR1 MNHEY, CDR2 SMNVEV (reference sequence). The V end was cut by 5 bases, the J end by 3 bases, with 10 bases between. The CDR3 is made up of 13 amino acids. The CDR3 sequence is CASSETVYTEAFF. CDR3 DNA sequence: TGTGCCAGCAGTGAAACGGTTTACACTGAAGCTTTCTTT.

The sample holds many counts of this clonotype. This chain uses TRBV6-5 with TRBJ2-3; the D is unclear. The CDR3 has 13 amino acids. V was trimmed by 6 bases and J by 3 bases, leaving 10 bases between them. The germline V gene has CDR1 MNHEY and CDR2 SVGAGI. The DNA of the CDR3 is TGTGCCAGCAGCTACGCCGGGACAGATACGCAGTATTTT. Translation: CASSYAGTDTQYF.

Note on this clonotype: A much larger clone differs by one base, so this may be a read error. This rearrangement joins TRBV7-6 to TRBJ2-7; TRBD1 aligns across 8 bases. The trim removed 1 base at V and 4 bases at J, leaving 9 bases unmatched. CDR1 and CDR2 (germline): SGHVS, FNYEAQ. The CDR3 has 16 residues. The DNA of the CDR3 is TGTGCCAGCAGCTTAGAACCCAGGACAGGGACTTACGAGCAGTACGTC. It specifies CASSLEPRTGTYEQYV.

As to this clonotype: A much larger clone differs by one base, so this may be a read error. V usage is TRBV7-2 and J usage is TRBJ2-7; D gene uncertain. Germline V gene data show CDR1 as SGHTA and CDR2 as FQGNSA. The CDR3 is made up of 15 amino acids. The CDR3 nucleotides are TGTGCCGGCAGCTTTGGGATCGGGTCTGGTTACGAGCAGTACTTC. It yields the protein CAGSFGIGSGYEQYF.

The table lists this clonotype with a count of one. A much larger clone is a single base away; this may be a read error. Here the CDR3 DNA reads TGTGCCATCAGGGCTGTGACAGGGGTCGACACTGAAGCTTTCTTT. Translation: CAIRAVTGVDTEAFF. The chain carries TRBV10-3 and TRBJ1-1, with 8 bases matching TRBD1. Germline CDR1 reads ENHRY; CDR2 reads SYGVKD. The CDR3 is 15 amino acids. Losses at the gene ends were 6 bases for V and 3 bases for J; bases not matched to a gene: 9.

The table lists this clonotype with many counts. The rearrangement joins TRBV11-2 to TRBJ2-3; D possibly corresponds to TRBD2 (5 bases). With 5 bases removed from V and 1 base from J, the gap between germline ends came to 10 bases. The CDR3 is made up of 14 amino acids. CDR1 SGHAT and CDR2 FQNNGV come from the germline V gene. The chain's CDR3 is CASSGGRRTDTQYF. Here the CDR3 DNA reads TGTGCCAGCAGCGGAGGAAGGCGCACAGATACGCAGTATTTT.

Notes on this clonotype: The junction departs from the called germline gene at one end, perhaps through a read error. The CDR3 DNA follows: TGTGCCAGCAGCTTGGTTTGGGGGTCAGAGACCCAGTGCTTC. This gives the protein CASSLVWGSETQCF. The chain carries TRBV11-2 and TRBJ2-5; D might be TRBD1 or TRBD2, each matching 5 bases. CDR3 length: 14 residues. From germline, CDR1 is SGHAT and CDR2 FQNNGV.

In this sample, this clonotype turned up a few times. This chain joins TRBV11-2 and TRBJ2-7; D possibly uses TRBD1 or TRBD2 (5 bases each). The CDR3 is 13 residues long. Trimming shortened V by 4 bases and J by 3 bases, and 10 bases separated the two germline ends. Germline-derived CDR1 and CDR2 are SGHAT and FQNNGV. The CDR3 nucleotides are TGTGCCAGCAGCTCGGGACCGCACTACGAGCAGTACTTC. It translates to CASSSGPHYEQYF.